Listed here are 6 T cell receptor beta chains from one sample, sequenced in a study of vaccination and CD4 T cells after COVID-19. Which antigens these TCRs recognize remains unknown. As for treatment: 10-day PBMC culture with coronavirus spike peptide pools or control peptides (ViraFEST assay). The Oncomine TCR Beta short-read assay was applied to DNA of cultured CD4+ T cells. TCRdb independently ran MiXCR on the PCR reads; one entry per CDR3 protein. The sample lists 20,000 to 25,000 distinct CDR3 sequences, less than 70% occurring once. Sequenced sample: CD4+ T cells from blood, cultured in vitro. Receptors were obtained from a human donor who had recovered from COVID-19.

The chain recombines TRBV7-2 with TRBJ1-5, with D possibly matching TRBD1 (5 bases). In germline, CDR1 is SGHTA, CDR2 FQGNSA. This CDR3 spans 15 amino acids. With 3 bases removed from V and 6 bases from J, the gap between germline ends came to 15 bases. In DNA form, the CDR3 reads TGTGCCAGCAGCTTTTTAGACAGCCTTGGTCAGCCCCAGCATTTT. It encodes CASSFLDSLGQPQHF.

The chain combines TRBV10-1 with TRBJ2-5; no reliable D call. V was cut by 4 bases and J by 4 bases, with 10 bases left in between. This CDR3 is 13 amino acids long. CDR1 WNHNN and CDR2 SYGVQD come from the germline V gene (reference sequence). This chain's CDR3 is CASSGADGETQYF. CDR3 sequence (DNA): TGCGCCAGCAGTGGCGCGGACGGAGAGACCCAGTACTTC.

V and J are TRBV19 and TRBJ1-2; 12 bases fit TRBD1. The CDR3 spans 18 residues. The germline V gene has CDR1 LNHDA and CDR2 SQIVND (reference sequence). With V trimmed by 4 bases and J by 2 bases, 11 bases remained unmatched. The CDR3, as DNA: TGTGCCAGTAGTACGACCGGGACAGGGGGCACGTCAAACTATGGCTACACCTTC. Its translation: CASSTTGTGGTSNYGYTF.

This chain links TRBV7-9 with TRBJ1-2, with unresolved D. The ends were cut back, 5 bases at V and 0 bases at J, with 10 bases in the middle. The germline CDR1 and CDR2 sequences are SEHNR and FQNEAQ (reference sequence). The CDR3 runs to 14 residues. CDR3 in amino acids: CASSLPVPNYGYTF. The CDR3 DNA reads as TGTGCCAGCAGCCTCCCCGTACCTAACTATGGCTACACCTTC.

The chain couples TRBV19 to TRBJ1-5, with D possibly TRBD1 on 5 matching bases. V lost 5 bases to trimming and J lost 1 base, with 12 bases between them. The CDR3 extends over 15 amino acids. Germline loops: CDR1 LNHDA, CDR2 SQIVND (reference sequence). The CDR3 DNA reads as TGTGCCAGTAGTCTCGACCGGGACAGCAATCAGCCCCAGCATTTT. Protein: CASSLDRDSNQPQHF. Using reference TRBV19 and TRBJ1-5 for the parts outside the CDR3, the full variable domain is DGGITQSPKYLFRKEGQNVTLSCEQNLNHDAMYWYRQDPGQGLRLIYYSQIVNDFQKGDIAEGYSVSREKKESFPLTVTSAQKNPTAFYLCASSLDRDSNQPQHFGDGTRLSIL.

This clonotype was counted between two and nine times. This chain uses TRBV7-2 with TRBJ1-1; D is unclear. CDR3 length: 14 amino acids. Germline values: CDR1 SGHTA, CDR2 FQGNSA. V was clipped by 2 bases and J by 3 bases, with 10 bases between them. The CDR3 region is CASSLTDGDTEAFF. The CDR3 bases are TGTGCCAGCAGCTTAACCGACGGGGACACTGAAGCTTTCTTT. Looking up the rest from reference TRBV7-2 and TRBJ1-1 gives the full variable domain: GAGVSQSPSNKVTEKGKDVELRCDPISGHTALYWYRQSLGQGLEFLIYFQGNSAPDKSGLPSDRFSAERTGGSVSTLTIQRTQQEDSAVYLCASSLTDGDTEAFFGQGTRLTVV.